The 31 T cell receptor beta chains in this list originate from one sample, sequenced in a study of CD8+CD57+ T cells in acquired aplastic anemia. CD8+CD57+ cell expansion had been shown by flow cytometry in patients chosen for sequencing. CDR3 and TCR beta VDJ profiling relied on genomic DNA as the template. TCRdb redid the calling of the reads with MiXCR, one entry per CDR3 protein. The profile shows hundreds of thousands of distinct CDR3 sequences, 45% to 65% of them singletons. The sample taken for sequencing was sorted CD4+, CD8+, or CD8+CD57+ T cells (not recorded which) from PBMCs. The receptors shown here come from a human donor with aplastic anemia.

The CDR3 DNA reads TGCGCCAGCAGCTTGGGGTCCCTGTCCGGGACTAGCGGGAGTCTTATCGTTGAGACCCAGTACTTC. It translates to CASSLGSLSGTSGSLIVETQYF. The chain has TRBV10-1 and TRBJ2-5, with 14 bases aligning to TRBD2. The V and J ends lost 6 bases and 5 bases, in that order; junction bases with no gene match: 26. Germline-derived CDR1 and CDR2 are WNHNN and SYGVQD (reference sequence). This CDR3 contains 22 residues.

The chain combines TRBV12-3 or TRBV12-4 with TRBJ1-3, with 8 positions matching TRBD1. CDR3 length equals 16 residues. The ends lost 6 bases at V and 2 bases at J; junction bases unmatched: 9. CDR3 in DNA: TGTGCCAGCAGACAAACTCCGGGACAGGCTGGAAACACCATATATTTT. Protein sequence: CASRQTPGQAGNTIYF.

There are a few counts of this clonotype. The V gene is TRBV5-1, the J gene TRBJ2-7, with D unclear. The CDR3 totals 14 residues. V was trimmed by 0 bases and J by 3 bases, leaving 10 bases between them. Germline-derived CDR1 and CDR2 are SGHRS and YFSETQ. The chain's CDR3 is CASSLVMADYEQYF. The CDR3 DNA reads TGCGCCAGCAGCTTGGTTATGGCAGACTACGAGCAGTACTTC. Drawing the rest from reference TRBV5-1 and TRBJ2-7, the complete variable domain is KAGVTQTPRYLIKTRGQQVTLSCSPISGHRSVSWYQQTPGQGLQFLFEYFSETQRNKGNFPGRFSGRQFSNSRSEMNVSTLELGDSALYLCASSLVMADYEQYFGPGTRLTVT.

This clonotype was counted ten times or more. V usage is TRBV7-2 and J usage is TRBJ1-2; weak D call: TRBD1 (5 bases). Germline V gene sequence: CDR1 SGHTA, CDR2 FQGNSA. This CDR3 contains 13 residues. V lost 4 bases, J lost 2 bases, and 8 bases lay in between. CDR3 in DNA: TGTGCCAGCAGCTCGGGACGGAACTATGGCTACACCTTC. This sequence encodes CASSSGRNYGYTF.

V and J are TRBV9 and TRBJ2-1, with no clear D. CDR1 and CDR2 (germline): SGDLS, YYNGEE. The CDR3 loop spans 15 amino acids. Between the trimmed V and J ends, which lost 0 bases and 7 bases, there was a span of 14 bases. CDR3 sequence reads: CASSVVGWAGNEQFF. CDR3 nucleotides: TGTGCCAGCAGCGTAGTAGGGTGGGCTGGTAATGAGCAGTTCTTC. Looking up the rest from reference TRBV9 and TRBJ2-1 gives the full variable domain: DSGVTQTPKHLITATGQRVTLRCSPRSGDLSVYWYQQSLDQGLQFLIQYYNGEERAKGNILERFSAQQFPDLHSELNLSSLELGDSALYFCASSVVGWAGNEQFFGPGTRLTVL.

In its sample, this clonotype was seen a few times. One end of the junction is discordant with germline, which a read error may explain. This chain uses TRBV18 with TRBJ1-4; no clear D gene. This CDR3 contains 18 residues. Germline V gives CDR1 KGHSH, CDR2 LQKENI. The CDR3 DNA follows: TGTGCCAGCTCGCCACTACAGTCATTGGTTGCAACTAATGAAAAACTGTTTTTT. It specifies CASSPLQSLVATNEKLFF.

This clonotype was seen a few times. In DNA form, the CDR3 reads TGTGCCAGCAGGGAGGGACAGGATCATGGCTACACCTTC. Translation: CASREGQDHGYTF. This sequence joins TRBV9 and TRBJ1-2, with 8 bases that match TRBD1. Germline lookup yields CDR1 SGDLS and CDR2 YYNGEE. The length of the CDR3 is 13 residues. The ends lost 5 bases at V and 6 bases at J; junction bases unmatched: 6. Complete variable domain (other parts from reference TRBV9 and TRBJ1-2): DSGVTQTPKHLITATGQRVTLRCSPRSGDLSVYWYQQSLDQGLQFLIQYYNGEERAKGNILERFSAQQFPDLHSELNLSSLELGDSALYFCASREGQDHGYTFGSGTRLTVV.

About this clonotype itself: This may be a read error, as it is one base from a much larger clone. The chain recombines TRBV28 with TRBJ2-5, with 9 bases identical to TRBD2. Germline V gene sequence: CDR1 MDHEN, CDR2 SYDVKM. J gave up 7 bases and V 10 bases, and 16 bases lay outside the gene matches. The CDR3 length is 15 residues. CDR3 in amino acids: CANSVSSGAVGTQYF. CDR3 nucleotide sequence: TGTGCCAACAGCGTCTCTAGCGGGGCTGTGGGGACCCAGTACTTC.

At least ten counts were recorded for this clonotype. The rearrangement links TRBV7-8 to TRBJ1-5; possible D gene TRBD1, 5 bases. The CDR3 consists of 17 residues. Trimming removed 3 bases at V and 1 base at J, with 16 bases between. The germline V gene encodes CDR1 SGHVS and CDR2 FQNEAQ. The CDR3: CASSFLNGQLSNQPQHF. Written as DNA, the CDR3 is TGTGCCAGCAGCTTCTTAAATGGACAATTAAGCAATCAGCCCCAGCATTTT.

The chain has TRBV20-1 and TRBJ1-4; weak D call: TRBD1 (5 bases). The germline V and J ends were trimmed by 2 bases and 3 bases, with 10 bases remaining between them. CDR1 DFQATT and CDR2 SNEGSKA come from the germline V gene (reference sequence). This CDR3 is 14 amino acids long. Here the CDR3 reads CSARSGGANEKLFF. In DNA, the CDR3 is TGCAGTGCTAGAAGTGGGGGGGCTAATGAAAAACTGTTTTTT.

The chain couples TRBV10-3 to TRBJ2-7; 7 nucleotides line up with TRBD2. CDR1 ENHRY and CDR2 SYGVKD come from the germline V gene. This CDR3 region has 12 residues. The CDR3 sequence: CASPGGSHEQYF. The CDR3 bases are TGTGCTAGTCCGGGAGGATCCCACGAGCAGTACTTC.

This clonotype was seen many times. CDR3 DNA sequence: TGTGCCAGCAGCCCGACCCCCGACAGGGGTTATGGGGAGCTGTTTTTT. Protein product: CASSPTPDRGYGELFF. The V call is TRBV7-3, the J call TRBJ2-2; the match to TRBD1 covers 8 bases. The V gene end was trimmed by 5 bases and the J gene end by 8 bases; junction bases not matched to a gene: 13. This CDR3 contains 16 residues. Germline assignment: CDR1 SGHTA and CDR2 FQGTGA.

This chain uses TRBV7-9 with TRBJ1-1; weak D call: TRBD1 (5 bases). In germline, CDR1 is SEHNR, CDR2 FQNEAQ (reference sequence). Trimming left V 7 bases short and J 0 bases short, with 12 bases between. This CDR3 has 14 amino acids. The CDR3 bases are TGTGCCAGCACCTTGGGGGGACTGAACACTGAAGCTTTCTTT. It translates to CASTLGGLNTEAFF.

The DNA for the CDR3 is TGCAGTGCTAGACACGGACTAGCGGGAGAGAGGTCCTACGAGCAGTACTTC. Amino acids: CSARHGLAGERSYEQYF. V usage is TRBV20-1 and J usage is TRBJ2-7; TRBD2 aligns across 13 bases. Germline V lookup: CDR1 DFQATT, CDR2 SNEGSKA (reference sequence). Trimming removed 2 bases from V and 1 base from J; junction bases left unmatched: 8. This CDR3 contains 17 residues.

This chain connects TRBV6-4 to TRBJ1-5; D not certain. Trimming pared 7 bases from V and 5 bases from J, leaving 18 bases between. Looked up from germline, CDR1 is MRHNA and CDR2 is SNTAGT. The CDR3 has 15 amino acids. The CDR3: CASTACEKGDQPQHF. Written as DNA, the CDR3 is TGTGCCAGCACCGCGTGTGAGAAGGGAGATCAGCCCCAGCATTTT.

This clonotype has a count of ten or more. The chain employs TRBV7-9 and TRBJ1-5, with D perhaps matching TRBD1 (5 bases). Per the germline V gene, CDR1 is SEHNR and CDR2 is FQNEAQ (reference sequence). V lost 0 bases to trimming and J lost 7 bases, with 16 bases between them. The CDR3 contains 16 residues. CDR3 loop: CASSLAAGRTLQPQHF. The CDR3 coding sequence is TGTGCCAGCAGCTTAGCTGCAGGGCGGACCCTCCAGCCCCAGCATTTT. Full variable domain (missing parts from reference TRBV7-9 and TRBJ1-5): DTGVSQNPRHKITKRGQNVTFRCDPISEHNRLYWYRQTLGQGPEFLTYFQNEAQLEKSRLLSDRFSAERPKGSFSTLEIQRTEQGDSAMYLCASSLAAGRTLQPQHFGDGTRLSIL.

This clonotype was observed a few times. The DNA for the CDR3 is TGTGCCAGCAGTTCTACCGGGACAGGGGACTACGAGCAGTACTTC. Translation gives CASSSTGTGDYEQYF. The rearrangement uses TRBV12-3 or TRBV12-4 and TRBJ2-7; 10 bases are a match to TRBD1. This CDR3 is 15 amino acids long. The V segment lost 4 bases and the J segment 3 bases; nucleotides outside the gene matches: 6.

The chain couples TRBV7-9 to TRBJ2-1, with a possible D match to TRBD1 (6 bases). V shed 2 bases and J shed 5 bases, with 10 bases lying between them. Germline-derived CDR1 and CDR2 are SEHNR and FQNEAQ (reference sequence). The CDR3 totals 14 residues. CDR3 DNA sequence: TGTGCCAGCAGCTTAAATGGGGGCAACAATGAGCAGTTCTTC. Protein sequence: CASSLNGGNNEQFF.

The chain links TRBV19 to TRBJ1-2; 8 bases are shared with TRBD1. The CDR3 sequence is 14 residues long. The germline V gene encodes CDR1 LNHDA and CDR2 SQIVND (reference sequence). The V segment lost 7 bases and the J segment 3 bases; nucleotides outside the gene matches: 7. DNA of the CDR3: TGTGCCAGTACCCTAGGACAGGGTTACTATGGCTACACCTTC. Translation gives CASTLGQGYYGYTF. Using reference TRBV19 and TRBJ1-2 for the parts outside the CDR3, the full variable domain is DGGITQSPKYLFRKEGQNVTLSCEQNLNHDAMYWYRQDPGQGLRLIYYSQIVNDFQKGDIAEGYSVSREKKESFPLTVTSAQKNPTAFYLCASTLGQGYYGYTFGSGTRLTVV.

This sequence joins TRBV20-1 and TRBJ1-2, with D maybe TRBD1 (5 bases). V was clipped by 2 bases and J by 4 bases, with 5 bases between them. Germline V gene data show CDR1 as DFQATT and CDR2 as SNEGSKA (reference sequence). The CDR3 loop spans 11 amino acids. CDR3 nucleotide sequence: TGCAGTGCTAGACAGGGCTATGGCTACACCTTC. It is translated as CSARQGYGYTF.

This chain joins TRBV20-1 and TRBJ2-5, with 7 nucleotides matching TRBD1. The V gene end was trimmed by 6 bases and the J gene end by 5 bases; junction bases not matched to a gene: 12. The CDR3 totals 14 residues. The germline CDR1 and CDR2 sequences are DFQATT and SNEGSKA (reference sequence). CDR3: CSASGPGQLETQYF. CDR3 sequence (DNA): TGCAGTGCCAGTGGGCCGGGACAGCTTGAGACCCAGTACTTC.

The table lists this clonotype with many counts. This chain connects TRBV9 to TRBJ2-1; tentatively, D is TRBD2 (6 bases). The V end was cut by 3 bases, the J end by 2 bases, with 12 bases between. The V gene's germline CDR1 is SGDLS and CDR2 YYNGEE. The CDR3 totals 15 residues. For the CDR3, the DNA is TGTGCCAGCAGCGAGGCGGGATTCGCCTACAATGAGCAGTTCTTC. It translates to CASSEAGFAYNEQFF.

The rearrangement uses TRBV5-6 and TRBJ2-5; the D gene is possibly TRBD1 (6 bases). V was pared by 4 bases and J by 7 bases, with 11 bases between. The CDR3 is made up of 12 amino acids. Germline loops: CDR1 SGHDT, CDR2 YYEEEE. The CDR3 bases are TGTGCCAGCAGCCTTCCGACAGGGACCCAGTACTTC. Residues: CASSLPTGTQYF.

The V call is TRBV5-1, the J call TRBJ1-2, with 8 bases that match TRBD1. CDR3 length: 13 amino acids. Unmatched junction bases numbered 7, after V lost 4 bases and J lost 8 bases. Per the germline V gene, CDR1 is SGHRS and CDR2 is YFSETQ. Here the CDR3 reads CASSLSDRDGYTF. As DNA, the CDR3 is TGCGCCAGCAGCCTATCGGACAGGGACGGCTACACCTTC.

The gene calls are TRBV9 and TRBJ2-7, with 8 bases identical to TRBD1. Germline V gives CDR1 SGDLS, CDR2 YYNGEE. This CDR3 has 16 residues. Trimming at V came to 4 bases and at J to 0 bases, leaving 9 bases not matched to a gene. In nucleotides, the CDR3 is TGTGCCAGCAGCCCAGCCGAACAGGGGGTCTCCTACGAGCAGTACTTC. This sequence encodes CASSPAEQGVSYEQYF.

The V and J genes are TRBV7-2 and TRBJ1-2; D is unresolved. Trimming took 6 bases from V and 8 from J, leaving 25 bases between them. This CDR3 is built from 16 residues. Germline lookup yields CDR1 SGHTA and CDR2 FQGNSA. The CDR3 region is CASSPDGRSKDEGYTF. DNA for the CDR3: TGTGCCAGCAGTCCCGACGGACGCTCCAAGGATGAGGGCTACACCTTC.

This clonotype was seen only a few times. The chain couples TRBV10-2 to TRBJ2-3; D ambiguous. CDR3 size: 13 residues. Germline V gene lookup returns CDR1 WSHSY and CDR2 SAAADI. V lost 7 bases and J 2 bases, leaving 10 bases between the germline ends. In DNA, the CDR3 is TGCGCCAGCACGCCCCCCCACACAGATACGCAGTATTTT. The encoded protein is CASTPPHTDTQYF.

In this sample, this clonotype turned up once. The J gene is TRBJ2-7, the V gene TRBV20-1, with 11 bases that match TRBD2. Germline trimming cut 0 bases from V and 2 bases from J; bases unmatched to any gene: 9. Germline CDR1 reads DFQATT; CDR2 reads SNEGSKA (reference sequence). This CDR3 is built from 17 residues. This chain's CDR3 is CSAREGQGSGGAYEQYF. The DNA for the CDR3 is TGCAGTGCTAGAGAAGGCCAAGGTAGCGGGGGGGCCTACGAGCAGTACTTC.

In its sample, this clonotype was seen once. V usage is TRBV7-6 and J usage is TRBJ2-7; TRBD2 agrees at 9 bases. This CDR3 has 16 residues. Germline CDR1 SGHVS, CDR2 FNYEAQ. With V trimmed by 5 bases and J by 5 bases, 13 bases remained unmatched. CDR3 protein: CASSPGKGLAGHEQYF. For the CDR3, the DNA is TGTGCCAGCAGCCCCGGCAAGGGACTAGCAGGCCACGAGCAGTACTTC. The full variable domain, its missing parts supplied by reference TRBV7-6 and TRBJ2-7, is GAGVSQSPRYKVTKRGQDVALRCDPISGHVSLYWYRQALGQGPEFLTYFNYEAQQDKSGLPNDRFSAERPEGSISTLTIQRTEQRDSAMYRCASSPGKGLAGHEQYFGPGTRLTVT.

The rearrangement uses TRBV5-1 and TRBJ2-7; TRBD1 matches at 10 bases. Losses at the gene ends were 4 bases for V and 6 bases for J; bases not matched to a gene: 10. The CDR3 extends over 15 amino acids. Per the germline V gene, CDR1 is SGHRS and CDR2 is YFSETQ. In nucleotides, the CDR3 is TGCGCCAGCAGCCTCGGGGGACAGGGGACCTCCGAGCAGTACTTC. It specifies CASSLGGQGTSEQYF. Full variable domain (rest looked up from reference TRBV5-1 and TRBJ2-7): KAGVTQTPRYLIKTRGQQVTLSCSPISGHRSVSWYQQTPGQGLQFLFEYFSETQRNKGNFPGRFSGRQFSNSRSEMNVSTLELGDSALYLCASSLGGQGTSEQYFGPGTRLTVT.

In this sample, this clonotype turned up many times. The rearrangement joins TRBV20-1 to TRBJ2-5, with 12 bases lining up with TRBD2. V was pared by 4 bases and J by 2 bases, with 5 bases of the junction left unmatched. The CDR3 length is 15 residues. The germline gives CDR1 DFQATT, CDR2 SNEGSKA (reference sequence). The CDR3 DNA is TGCAGTGCTACTGGGACTAGCGGGCGTCAAGAGACCCAGTACTTC. Protein: CSATGTSGRQETQYF.